Given below is one TCR beta chain in context. It lacks a known antigen. No qualities accompany the bases; no much larger clone lies one base away. Library preparation used the immunoSEQ multiplex PCR assay. TCRdb obtained this table from immuneACCESS and retained in-frame rearrangements with V and J assigned. These tables miss some clones; where compared with another copy, unresolved V genes account for less than half of the shortfall, and the remainder is unexplained. Present in this sample are over 75,000 clones, 65% to 85% of which were seen just once. The ten largest make up 2.6% of the sample. The sample comes from a study of PD-1 blockade in mismatch repair-deficient tumors (dated by TCRdb to about 2017). With regard to the full study: Between late 2013 and September 2016, the trial enrolled some 91 consecutive patients with around twelve mismatch repair-deficient cancer types, every one of whom had been previously treated and was progressing. Tumor-associated T cell clones were tracked in the peripheral blood of patients responding to PD-1 blockade by deep sequencing of TCR CDR3 regions. Study-wide conclusions, independent of this receptor: Rapid expansion after pembrolizumab followed by contraction, generally before radiologic responses, was shown by tumor-resident clones, which were often undetectable in blood before treatment.

The CDR3 starts with the cysteine, ends with the phenylalanine, and has 18 residues. Solely the CDR3 DNA is kept, with 54 bases framed from the first base. V trim: 2 bases; J trim: 1 base; unmatched bases: 6. Taken from the germline V gene, the CDR1 and CDR2 loops are SGHDN and FVKESK. What this sample's time point label stands for: peripheral blood 12 weeks after first pembrolizumab dose. Mismatch repair deficiency was established in every enrolled patient by polymerase chain reaction or immunohistochemistry. TCR sequencing was carried out for three patients who responded to pembrolizumab therapy. Pembrolizumab PD-1 blockade was prospectively tested in advanced mismatch repair-deficient cancers, regardless of tissue of origin, in the phase II trial. Peripheral blood T cell samples were gathered serially, both before PD-1 blockade started and at multiple time points afterward. Blood sampling times were expressed in weeks after the first pembrolizumab dose.

This TCR was recovered from an adult with mismatch repair-deficient cancer. Sequencing was performed on peripheral blood, taken 12 weeks after starting pembrolizumab. The chain uses TRBV14 and TRBJ2-2, and 11 junction bases match TRBD1. The CDR3 region: CASSQRTGGVGNTGELFF. The nucleotides read TGTGCCAGCAGCCAAAGGACAGGGGGCGTGGGGAACACCGGGGAGCTGTTTTTT.